This T cell receptor beta chain appears in the sequencing data of a study of blood T cell repertoires in COVID-19. Overall study context: Whether acute or convalescent, the COVID-19 samples came from the United States, Italy and Spain.

From germline, CDR1 is MRHNA and CDR2 SNTAGT. The CDR3 loop spans 15 amino acids. The V segment lost 4 bases and the J segment 4 bases; nucleotides outside the gene matches: 9. As handled by the study authors: Estimated nucleated cell counts came from reference gene primer amplification. Here immunoSEQ multiplex PCR was the method, and the copy in TCRdb shows in-frame clones only, minus some. V and J calls and clone size are copied from that table; D and trimming were computed from the DNA. The data hold 150,000 to 200,000 clones, with more than 75% observed a single time. The rearrangement joins TRBV6-4 to TRBJ2-7, with TRBD2 matching 8 bases. The sequence derives from a man aged 18 to 35 with active or convalescent COVID-19. Material: peripheral blood. Here the CDR3 reads CASSVESGSHYEQYF. CDR3 nucleotides: TGTGCCAGCAGTGTCGAGAGCGGGAGTCATTACGAGCAGTACTTC.